A selection of T cell receptor beta chains follows, all from one sample in a study of identical twins. TCRdb reanalysed the 5' RACE reads using MiXCR and keeps one entry per CDR3 protein. The sample shows about 220,000 distinct CDR3 sequences, 6% to 7% of them seen only once. These records were also assigned to another study, of T cells expressing NK-cell markers.

The sequencing input was CD8+ T cells sorted from blood. The receptors stem from a woman younger than 35 in good health. CDR3s leave out the opening cysteine and the closing phenylalanine or tryptophan. Some rows mark clone size as missing; the rest say once, few, many or name a class of expanded clone.

clone_size v_call cdr3_aa
many TRBV2 AGEGLGDGNTGELF
few TRBV7-9 ASNGLDNSPLH
- TRBV5-1 ASSLELADSYEQY
few TRBV11-2 ASSFPSSYNEQF
- TRBV5-1 ASSFSLGTAHYEQY
- TRBV18 ASSRTFGKVDEQY
few TRBV4-3 ASSQDGHPYEQY
- TRBV7-2 ASSLASATNEKLF
many TRBV11-2 ASSLDRRATEAF
many TRBV7-2 ASCPSGSYNEQF
- TRBV6-1 ASSKSSYNEQF
many TRBV11-2 ASSPGTAFEQY
many TRBV15 ATSPFAVGWGEQY
- TRBV7-8 ASSLTDGTSYNEQF
- TRBV2 ASGVQGNNEQF
many TRBV6-1 ASSPRTDIFEYGYT
many TRBV27 ASSLLSNQPQH
few TRBV12-3/TRBV12-4 ASDFERGETQY
- TRBV12-3/TRBV12-4 ASSARGDTQY
few TRBV29-1 SVQDSSGANVLT
- TRBV12-3/TRBV12-4 ASSLRQAHGYT
few TRBV11-2 AGRTSKNEQF
few TRBV7-9 ASSETIDTQY
few TRBV11-2 ASSRFQGGSPLH
few TRBV6-6 ASSPGQDTQY
- TRBV4-3 ASSLRLHRGELF
few TRBV5-1 ASSLQDGYEQY
- TRBV7-3 ASSHSPGQGSRSTDTQY
many TRBV5-1 ASSLDGYEQF
few TRBV25-1 ASKLAGGAYEQY
few TRBV12-3/TRBV12-4 ASRWDVYYEQY
- TRBV29-1 SGGGGETQY
- TRBV4-1 ASSQQTGMNTEAF
many TRBV2 ASSGVGVSSDTQY
many TRBV20-1 SSSGTEAF
- TRBV6-1 ASTDPYQETQY
few TRBV29-1 SAEEGQGGNEQF
many TRBV5-1 ASRTEMNTEAF